The 32 T cell receptor beta chains presented below share a single source sample, sequenced in a study of T-cell memory formation after mild COVID-19. In TCRdb, the 5' RACE reads were re-called with MiXCR into one record per CDR3 protein. The sample gives about 350,000 distinct CDR3 sequences, roughly 15% of which show up once; about a fifth is in the top ten. The source material was PBMCs or a T cell subset sorted from them (not recorded which). Every receptor here comes from a man aged 18 to 29 who had mild COVID-19 (a few samples of this study predate the infection). Cell type and time point are not known.

In its sample, this clonotype was seen a few times. The CDR3 sequence: CASSSGTGAEDTIYF. In nucleotides, the CDR3 is TGTGCCAGCAGCTCGGGGACGGGGGCCGAAGACACCATATATTTT. This chain links TRBV7-9 with TRBJ1-3; D is possibly TRBD1 (6 bases). Germline V gene data show CDR1 as SEHNR and CDR2 as FQNEAQ (reference sequence). This CDR3 region has 15 residues. Trimming shortened V by 4 bases and J by 8 bases, and 18 bases separated the two germline ends.

The chain joins TRBV9 to TRBJ2-1, with D perhaps matching TRBD1 (6 bases). Germline CDR1 reads SGDLS; CDR2 reads YYNGEE. V shed 2 bases and J shed 9 bases, with 21 bases lying between them. The CDR3 spans 16 residues. CDR3 coding DNA: TGTGCCAGCAGCGTCCCGGGACCCCCATCACAGGGTGAGCAGTTCTTC. Translating it yields CASSVPGPPSQGEQFF. Looking up the rest from reference TRBV9 and TRBJ2-1 gives the full variable domain: DSGVTQTPKHLITATGQRVTLRCSPRSGDLSVYWYQQSLDQGLQFLIQYYNGEERAKGNILERFSAQQFPDLHSELNLSSLELGDSALYFCASSVPGPPSQGEQFFGPGTRLTVL.

Only a few counts were recorded for this clonotype. The J gene is TRBJ2-1, the V gene TRBV12-3 or TRBV12-4; the match to TRBD2 covers 9 bases. This CDR3 has 15 residues. Trimming took 6 bases from V and 10 from J; bases not matched to a gene: 13. The CDR3 DNA sequence: TGTGCCAGCAGGCCCGTCCTAGCGGGGCCAGGGGAGCAGTTCTTC. Translation: CASRPVLAGPGEQFF.

This clonotype was recorded a few times. The CDR3 bases are TGTGCCAGCAGTTTTGGAATGCCCGGACAGGGGGGTGACACTGAAGCTTTCTTT. Protein product: CASSFGMPGQGGDTEAFF. V gene TRBV12-3 or TRBV12-4 combines with J gene TRBJ1-1, with 10 bases identical to TRBD1. V lost 3 bases to trimming and J lost 3 bases; unmatched junction nucleotides: 13. This CDR3 is 18 amino acids long.

The CDR3 DNA reads TGTGCCACCCGCGTGGGCGATCAGCCCCAGCATTTT. Its translation: CATRVGDQPQHF. V is TRBV6-6 and J is TRBJ1-5; no firm D call. The CDR3 runs to 12 residues. CDR1 is MNHNY and CDR2 is SVGAGI in the germline V gene (reference sequence). Trimming shortened V by 10 bases and J by 5 bases, and 12 bases separated the two germline ends.

CDR3 DNA: TGCAGTGCTCGCGACAGGGTTCGGGGCACAGATACGCAGTATTTT. Translation: CSARDRVRGTDTQYF. The gene calls are TRBV20-1 and TRBJ2-3, with 7 positions matching TRBD1. Germline CDR1 DFQATT, CDR2 SNEGSKA (reference sequence). The CDR3 covers 15 residues. V trimming: 5 bases; J trimming: 1 base; junction bases outside the gene matches: 9.

The V call is TRBV2, the J call TRBJ2-1; 10 nucleotides agree with TRBD2. The CDR3 has 15 residues. Germline V gene data show CDR1 as SNHLY and CDR2 as FYNNEI. The junction had 7 bases not matched to a gene; V was cut back by 1 base and J by 10 bases. The CDR3 protein is CASSEVLAGASEQFF. The CDR3, as DNA: TGTGCCAGCAGTGAAGTTCTAGCGGGAGCTTCCGAGCAGTTCTTC.

This CDR3 is CASSQGVRTDTQYF. The CDR3 nucleotides read TGTGCCAGCAGTCAGGGGGTGAGGACAGATACGCAGTATTTT. The rearrangement joins TRBV6-5 to TRBJ2-3; TRBD1 agrees at 7 bases. CDR1 MNHEY and CDR2 SVGAGI come from the germline V gene. The CDR3 consists of 14 residues. The V and J ends lost 5 bases and 3 bases, in that order; junction bases with no gene match: 5.

V and J are TRBV7-2 and TRBJ2-7; D is uncertain. Germline CDR1 reads SGHTA; CDR2 reads FQGNSA. Between the trimmed V and J ends, which lost 10 bases and 1 base, there was a span of 17 bases. The CDR3 contains 14 residues. CDR3 coding DNA: TGTGCCATTACGACCGGGCCCCCTTCCTACGAGCAGTACTTC. The encoded protein is CAITTGPPSYEQYF.

This sequence joins TRBV29-1 and TRBJ1-6; D unclear. CDR1 and CDR2 (germline): SQVTM, ANQGSEA. V gave up 3 bases and J gave up 10 bases, with 7 bases separating them. This CDR3 spans 11 amino acids. The chain's CDR3 is CSVDWASPLHF. In nucleotides, the CDR3 is TGCAGCGTTGACTGGGCATCACCCCTCCACTTT.

A single count supports this clonotype. The rearrangement links TRBV6-2 or TRBV6-3 to TRBJ1-5; tentative D call: TRBD1 (5 bases). Germline values: CDR1 MNHEY, CDR2 SVGEGT. Between the trimmed V and J ends, which lost 4 bases and 7 bases, there was a span of 11 bases. This CDR3 is 13 amino acids long. The CDR3 DNA is TGTGCCAGCAGTTTTTCAGGGTACCAGCCCCAGCATTTT. Translating gives CASSFSGYQPQHF.

The CDR3 is CASSDRGFQATEAFF. For the CDR3, the DNA is TGTGCCAGCAGTGATCGGGGATTCCAGGCCACTGAAGCTTTCTTT. The chain uses TRBV6-4 and TRBJ1-1, with D uncertain. Per the germline V gene, CDR1 is MRHNA and CDR2 is SNTAGT. Trimming left V 3 bases short and J 4 bases short, with 15 bases between. CDR3 length equals 15 residues.

This clonotype was found many times. The V call is TRBV24-1, the J call TRBJ2-5, with 14 bases fitting TRBD2. Unmatched junction bases numbered 7, after V lost 3 bases and J lost 5 bases. Germline values: CDR1 KGHDR, CDR2 SFDVKD. The CDR3 covers 17 residues. Written as DNA, the CDR3 is TGTGCCACCAGTGATGGGGGGACTAGCGGGGGATGGGAGACCCAGTACTTC. Protein sequence: CATSDGGTSGGWETQYF.

The count of this clonotype is one. The rearrangement uses TRBV7-2 and TRBJ1-3, with 9 bases lining up with TRBD1. The CDR3 totals 15 residues. Losses at the gene ends were 5 bases for V and 4 bases for J; bases not matched to a gene: 6. Germline CDR1 is SGHTA and CDR2 is FQGNSA. The CDR3 region is CASSPWTGVGNTIYF. CDR3 bases: TGTGCCAGCAGCCCATGGACAGGGGTCGGAAACACCATATATTTT.

This clonotype showed up many times. An end of the junction differs from the germline gene, which may be a read error. The chain links TRBV5-1 to TRBJ2-5; D is undetermined. The CDR3 covers 14 residues. CDR1 is SGHRS, CDR2 YFSETQ, per germline. This CDR3 is CASSLFPQPEAQYF. The DNA of the CDR3 is TGCGCCAGCAGCTTGTTCCCGCAACCAGAGGCCCAGTACTTC. Drawing the rest from reference TRBV5-1 and TRBJ2-5, the complete variable domain is KAGVTQTPRYLIKTRGQQVTLSCSPISGHRSVSWYQQTPGQGLQFLFEYFSETQRNKGNFPGRFSGRQFSNSRSEMNVSTLELGDSALYLCASSLFPQPEAQYFGPGTRLLVL.

The V and J genes are TRBV5-1 and TRBJ2-3; D gene ambiguous. The CDR3 is 14 amino acids. Germline V gives CDR1 SGHRS, CDR2 YFSETQ. V was cut by 1 base and J by 6 bases, with 12 bases left in between. The CDR3 reads CASSLNPTADTQYF. DNA of the CDR3: TGCGCCAGCAGCTTGAACCCCACCGCGGATACGCAGTATTTT.

The chain uses TRBV7-2 and TRBJ2-3, with D unclear. V lost 1 base, J lost 2 bases, and 7 bases lay in between. The CDR3 extends over 14 amino acids. From germline, CDR1 is SGHTA and CDR2 FQGNSA. CDR3: CASSLGLFTDTQYF. The CDR3 DNA reads as TGTGCCAGCAGCTTAGGACTGTTCACAGATACGCAGTATTTT.

This clonotype was recorded a few times. The chain combines TRBV5-6 with TRBJ1-1, with D unclear. Trimming stripped 0 bases from V and 6 bases from J, with 9 bases between. Germline V gives CDR1 SGHDT, CDR2 YYEEEE. This CDR3 region has 13 residues. The CDR3 protein is CASSLDRLAEAFF. The CDR3 DNA reads TGTGCCAGCAGCTTGGATAGGTTAGCTGAAGCTTTCTTT.

The genes are TRBV2 and TRBJ1-6, with TRBD1 matching 7 bases. CDR3 length: 12 amino acids. Trimming removed 8 bases from V and 7 bases from J; junction bases left unmatched: 2. CDR1 SNHLY and CDR2 FYNNEI come from the germline V gene. CDR3 DNA: TGTGCCAGCGGGACAGCGAATTCACCCCTCCACTTT. This codes for CASGTANSPLHF. The full variable domain, in which reference TRBV2 and TRBJ1-6 provide the parts outside the CDR3, is EPEVTQTPSHQVTQMGQEVILRCVPISNHLYFYWYRQILGQKVEFLVSFYNNEISEKSEIFDDQFSVERPDGSNFTLKIRSTKLEDSAMYFCASGTANSPLHFGNGTRLTVT.

This clonotype was observed a few times. The CDR3 here is CASSHQGYEQYF. The CDR3 nucleotides are TGTGCCAGCAGCCACCAGGGCTACGAGCAGTACTTC. The chain has TRBV7-8 and TRBJ2-7; maybe TRBD1 (5 bases). The CDR3 extends over 12 amino acids. From germline, CDR1 is SGHVS and CDR2 FQNEAQ. V was trimmed by 5 bases and J by 3 bases, leaving 8 bases between them.

The chain joins TRBV20-1 to TRBJ2-7; TRBD1 might be the D (5 bases). The DNA end lines up better with TRBJ2-1; the J call may be wrong. The CDR3 is made up of 16 amino acids. Germline values: CDR1 DFQATT, CDR2 SNEGSKA (reference sequence). The chain's CDR3 is CSAGKGLLTAHNEQFF. CDR3 nucleotides: TGCAGTGCTGGAAAGGGGTTATTGACGGCTCACAATGAGCAGTTCTTC.

This clonotype was observed many times. The chain couples TRBV12-3 or TRBV12-4 to TRBJ2-1, with D unresolved. The CDR3 sequence is 13 residues long. Trimming shortened V by 5 bases and J by 6 bases, and 11 bases separated the two germline ends. The CDR3 nucleotides are TGTGCCAGCAGTCCCCGTTCCGGCAATGAGCAGTTCTTC. Translated, it gives CASSPRSGNEQFF.

The chain has TRBV6-4 and TRBJ2-3; tentatively, D is TRBD2 (5 bases). The germline V and J ends were trimmed by 2 bases and 0 bases, with 12 bases remaining between them. This CDR3 spans 16 amino acids. In germline, CDR1 is MRHNA, CDR2 SNTAGT. CDR3 sequence (DNA): TGTGCCAGCAGTGACAGGGTAGCGTCTAGCACAGATACGCAGTATTTT. Translated: CASSDRVASSTDTQYF.

The genes are TRBV6-1 and TRBJ1-2, with D perhaps TRBD1 (5 bases). Germline-derived CDR1 and CDR2 are MNHNS and SASEGT. The CDR3 loop spans 13 amino acids. Trimming pared 7 bases from V and 0 bases from J, leaving 9 bases between. CDR3 amino acids: CASNYRSNYGYTF. In nucleotides, the CDR3 is TGTGCCAGCAATTACAGGTCTAACTATGGCTACACCTTC.

Remarks on this clonotype: Possible read error: a much larger clone is one base away. The chain joins TRBV5-1 to TRBJ2-5; 10 bases are shared with TRBD1. The germline gives CDR1 SGHRS, CDR2 YFSETQ. V shed 0 bases and J 7 bases; nucleotides not matched to a gene: 6. This CDR3 comprises 15 residues. The CDR3 region has the DNA TGCGCCAGCAGCTTGGACGGGACAGGGGAAGGGACCCAGTACTTC. Translated, it gives CASSLDGTGEGTQYF.

The chain is built from TRBV5-1 and TRBJ2-3, with D perhaps matching TRBD2 (5 bases). The ends were cut back, 5 bases at V and 2 bases at J, with 15 bases in the middle. The length of the CDR3 is 15 residues. Germline CDR1 reads SGHRS; CDR2 reads YFSETQ. The CDR3 region is CASRETGMDTDTQYF. The CDR3 DNA sequence: TGCGCCAGCAGGGAGACGGGGATGGACACAGATACGCAGTATTTT.

The sample holds a few counts of this clonotype. V is TRBV11-2 and J is TRBJ1-2; D gene unclear. The ends were cut back, 1 base at V and 7 bases at J, with 10 bases in the middle. This CDR3 has 13 amino acids. Germline V gene data show CDR1 as SGHAT and CDR2 as FQNNGV. CDR3 DNA: TGTGCCAGCAGCTTAGTACCCGGGAGTGGCTACACCTTC. Its translation is CASSLVPGSGYTF.

This clonotype was observed many times. The rearrangement links TRBV29-1 to TRBJ1-1; 7 bases are a match to TRBD1. The CDR3 covers 13 residues. Trimming at V came to 6 bases and at J to 4 bases, leaving 8 bases not matched to a gene. CDR1 and CDR2 (germline): SQVTM, ANQGSEA. The CDR3 sequence is CSVAGQESTEAFF. CDR3 bases: TGCAGCGTCGCTGGACAGGAAAGCACTGAAGCTTTCTTT.

J is TRBJ2-3 and V is TRBV7-6; TRBD1 is a possible D gene (6 bases). Trimming removed 5 bases at V and 8 bases at J, with 14 bases between. Germline V lookup: CDR1 SGHVS, CDR2 FNYEAQ. The CDR3 totals 13 residues. CDR3 sequence: CASSPRDISTQYF. The DNA for the CDR3 is TGTGCCAGCAGCCCACGGGACATTAGTACGCAGTATTTT.

This chain uses TRBV6-5 with TRBJ1-6; D is ambiguous. Trimming left V 4 bases short and J 6 bases short, with 13 bases between. The CDR3 consists of 15 residues. Germline assignment: CDR1 MNHEY and CDR2 SVGAGI. The CDR3 here is CASSSLAPLNSPLHF. Here the CDR3 DNA reads TGTGCCAGCAGTTCCCTAGCTCCTCTTAATTCACCCCTCCACTTT.

This clonotype was seen more than once but under ten times. The rearrangement uses TRBV20-1 and TRBJ2-2; D is ambiguous. The CDR3 runs 13 residues. Trimming left V 6 bases short and J 2 bases short, with 10 bases between. The germline CDR1 and CDR2 sequences are DFQATT and SNEGSKA (reference sequence). The CDR3 bases are TGCAGTGCCAGAAGGCTAAACACCGGGGAGCTGTTTTTT. Protein sequence: CSARRLNTGELFF.

This rearrangement joins TRBV24-1 to TRBJ2-2; 11 bases line up with TRBD1. There are 17 residues in the CDR3. With V trimmed by 4 bases and J by 4 bases, 7 bases remained unmatched. Germline values: CDR1 KGHDR, CDR2 SFDVKD. CDR3 in amino acids: CATSDPRTGGGTGELFF. CDR3 nucleotides: TGTGCCACCAGTGACCCCCGGACAGGGGGCGGCACCGGGGAGCTGTTTTTT.